This TCR beta chain is drawn from a study of OX40 agonist ivuxolimab in advanced cancers. Across the study: At roughly 80% male, the cohort had a mean age of about 60 years, ranging from roughly 23 to 80. Patients achieving partial responses numbered three: one hepatocellular carcinoma case and two cutaneous melanoma cases.

Sequenced by immunoSEQ multiplex PCR; TCRdb stores in-frame clones only, minus some. This table holds about 80,000 clones, roughly nine tenths found once. Germline lookup yields CDR1 MNHNY and CDR2 SVGAGI (reference sequence). The V and J ends lost 2 bases and 7 bases, in that order; junction bases with no gene match: 11. This CDR3 has 15 residues. Enrollment shut out patients with autoimmune disease history or systemic immunosuppression. Notes on this clone: The antigen remains unidentified.

General study points: Blood T cells, both CD4+ and CD8+, expanded clonally by week 6 at 0.1 to 3.0 mg/kg.

The chain carries TRBV6-6 and TRBJ2-7, with 7 bases identical to TRBD2. The sequence derives from an adult with an advanced solid tumor such as melanoma, head and neck, liver or kidney cancer. This specimen was CD4+ or CD8+ T cells sorted from blood, taken in a trial of the OX40 agonist ivuxolimab. CDR3 DNA: TGTGCCAGCAGTTACAAGCCTAGCGGAGCAGGGGAGCAGTACTTC. This encodes CASSYKPSGAGEQYF.